These 17 T cell receptor beta chains were sequenced from one sample in a study of cytotoxic CD8 clonotypes in ibrutinib-treated CLL. Profiled with immunoSEQ multiplex PCR; TCRdb holds only in-frame clones, not every one. The sample consists of 50,000 to 65,000 clones, around 52% of them appearing once. Sequenced here: PBMCs, sampled after 12 months of ibrutinib treatment. The source of these receptors is a human donor with chronic lymphocytic leukemia.

Relative to its sample, this clone is medium-sized. The same CDR3 arises from other DNA sequences in this sample as well. The gene calls are TRBV4-1 and TRBJ1-5, with D possibly TRBD1 on 6 matching bases. V lost 1 base and J lost 6, with 13 bases in between. This CDR3 is built from 15 residues. The V gene's germline CDR1 is MGHRA and CDR2 YSYEKL. The CDR3 sequence is CASSQGGQGGQPQHF. Here the CDR3 DNA reads TGCGCCAGCAGCCAAGGGGGGCAGGGAGGTCAGCCCCAGCATTTT.

The chain couples TRBV28 to TRBJ1-5; no definite D call. The germline V gene has CDR1 MDHEN and CDR2 SYDVKM. Trimming left V 7 bases short and J 0 bases short, with 7 bases between. The CDR3 runs 13 residues. Written as DNA, the CDR3 is TGTGCCAGCAACTGGGATAGCAATCAGCCCCAGCATTTT. As protein: CASNWDSNQPQHF.

The gene calls are TRBV27 and TRBJ2-1; 14 nucleotides align to TRBD2. In germline, CDR1 is MNHEY, CDR2 SMNVEV (reference sequence). This CDR3 contains 17 residues. J was trimmed by 7 bases and V by 2 bases; bases with no gene match: 7. CDR3 nucleotides: TGTGCCAGCAGTTTACCTCCGGGACTAGCGGGGGTAAATGAGCAGTTCTTC. It translates to CASSLPPGLAGVNEQFF.

The V call is TRBV25-1, the J call TRBJ2-3; tentatively, D is TRBD2 (6 bases). Germline V lookup: CDR1 MGHDK, CDR2 SYGVNS. The CDR3 has 15 amino acids. V lost 2 bases and J lost 5, with 14 bases in between. CDR3 sequence: CASSEIGLGGDTQYF. The CDR3 DNA is TGTGCCAGCAGTGAAATCGGGCTGGGGGGAGATACGCAGTATTTT.

The CDR3 nucleotides read TGTGCCAGCAGGATGGGACAGAGGGCGGAGGAGACCCAGTACTTC. It codes for CASRMGQRAEETQYF. The J gene is TRBJ2-5, the V gene TRBV2, with 7 bases lining up with TRBD1. Germline V CDR1 and CDR2: SNHLY, FYNNEI. Trimming removed 6 bases from V and 5 bases from J; junction bases left unmatched: 12. CDR3 length: 15 amino acids.

The V gene is TRBV11-2, the J gene TRBJ2-2; 10 nucleotides match TRBD1. Germline CDR1 and CDR2: SGHAT and FQNNGV. V trimming: 6 bases; J trimming: 1 base; junction bases outside the gene matches: 2. The CDR3 runs 15 residues. The CDR3 bases are TGTGCCAGCAGTTGGGACAGGGGGAACACCGGGGAGCTGTTTTTT. Translated, it gives CASSWDRGNTGELFF.

The V call is TRBV9, the J call TRBJ2-3; D may be TRBD1 (7 bases). CDR1 is SGDLS and CDR2 is YYNGEE in the germline V gene. The CDR3 loop spans 17 amino acids. Trimming removed 1 base from V and 2 bases from J, with 17 bases in between. The CDR3 loop reads CASSVRGGGVFTDTQYF. The CDR3 bases are TGTGCCAGCAGCGTAAGAGGAGGGGGCGTTTTCACAGATACGCAGTATTTT. Full variable domain (remainder filled in from reference TRBV9 and TRBJ2-3): DSGVTQTPKHLITATGQRVTLRCSPRSGDLSVYWYQQSLDQGLQFLIQYYNGEERAKGNILERFSAQQFPDLHSELNLSSLELGDSALYFCASSVRGGGVFTDTQYFGPGTRLTVL.

V gene TRBV7-2 combines with J gene TRBJ2-1, with D possibly TRBD2 on 6 matching bases. From germline, CDR1 is SGHTA and CDR2 FQGNSA. CDR3 length: 17 residues. V was shortened by 5 bases and J by 5 bases, with 22 bases between the two germline ends. The CDR3 nucleotides read TGTGCCAGCAGCCGATCCACGTATAGCGGCAGGGACAATGAGCAGTTCTTC. Its protein product is CASSRSTYSGRDNEQFF.

This chain uses TRBV6-5 with TRBJ2-5; 13 bases agree with TRBD2. In germline, CDR1 is MNHEY, CDR2 SVGAGI. The V and J ends lost 5 bases and 6 bases, in that order; junction bases with no gene match: 6. CDR3 length equals 15 residues. Here the CDR3 reads CASSPGLAGRKTQYF. Here the CDR3 DNA reads TGTGCCAGCAGTCCGGGACTAGCGGGGCGGAAGACCCAGTACTTC.

The chain couples TRBV30 to TRBJ1-5, with D perhaps matching TRBD1 (5 bases). The V and J ends lost 3 bases and 2 bases respectively, with 20 bases between them. The CDR3 extends over 17 amino acids. Germline V gene sequence: CDR1 GTSNPN, CDR2 SVGIG (reference sequence). As DNA, the CDR3 is TGTGCCTGGAGCGACTCCGGGCAGGGTAGGCGCAATCAGCCCCAGCATTTT. Translation gives CAWSDSGQGRRNQPQHF.

This clone came up a few times. The rearrangement uses TRBV7-2 and TRBJ1-5; the match to TRBD1 covers 8 bases. This CDR3 has 15 amino acids. Losses at the gene ends were 1 base for V and 6 bases for J; bases not matched to a gene: 5. Germline values: CDR1 SGHTA, CDR2 FQGNSA. The CDR3: CASSLVRGRVQPQHF. The CDR3 DNA is TGTGCCAGCAGCTTAGTCAGGGGGCGCGTTCAGCCCCAGCATTTT.

The chain recombines TRBV2 with TRBJ2-5; D gene ambiguous. The ends were cut back, 5 bases at V and 5 bases at J, with 6 bases in the middle. This CDR3 is built from 11 residues. In germline, CDR1 is SNHLY, CDR2 FYNNEI. Written as DNA, the CDR3 is TGTGCCAGCAGTCCCACCGAGACCCAGTACTTC. Translated, it gives CASSPTETQYF.

The chain has TRBV27 and TRBJ1-5, with D maybe TRBD1 (6 bases). V dropped 5 bases and J dropped 6 bases, with 11 bases sitting between them. The CDR3 spans 13 residues. Germline CDR1 MNHEY, CDR2 SMNVEV (reference sequence). For the CDR3, the DNA is TGTGCCAGCAGTCCACAGGGCAGTCAGCCCCAGCATTTT. Its protein is CASSPQGSQPQHF.

This clone showed up just a few times. Within the sample, other DNA sequences also encode this same CDR3. The V and J genes are TRBV6-6 and TRBJ1-4; D is possibly TRBD1 (6 bases). The V end was cut by 8 bases, the J end by 8 bases, with 15 bases between. Germline-derived CDR1 and CDR2 are MNHNY and SVGAGI (reference sequence). CDR3 size: 13 residues. The CDR3 sequence: CASGGMGTEKLFF. In nucleotides, the CDR3 is TGTGCCAGCGGGGGCATGGGAACGGAAAAACTGTTTTTT.

The rearrangement uses TRBV27 and TRBJ2-1; 14 bases align to TRBD2. Germline V gives CDR1 MNHEY, CDR2 SMNVEV (reference sequence). V dropped 3 bases and J dropped 13; count of bases not matched to a gene: 8. CDR3 length: 15 amino acids. The CDR3 here is CASSLLGLAGVVQFF. The CDR3 region has the DNA TGTGCCAGCAGTTTGTTGGGACTAGCGGGAGTGGTACAGTTCTTC.

The chain links TRBV18 to TRBJ2-7; D unresolved. This CDR3 spans 13 amino acids. Trimming removed 6 bases at V and 0 bases at J, with 9 bases between. The germline gives CDR1 KGHSH, CDR2 LQKENI. Here the CDR3 reads CASSMTSSYEQYV. DNA of the CDR3: TGTGCCAGCTCTATGACATCCTCCTACGAGCAGTACGTC.

This chain connects TRBV7-9 to TRBJ2-5; 7 bases agree with TRBD1. J gave up 1 base and V 1 base, and 6 bases lay outside the gene matches. The CDR3 spans 16 residues. The germline gives CDR1 SEHNR, CDR2 FQNEAQ (reference sequence). CDR3 coding DNA: TGTGCCAGCAGCTTAGGACAGGGCGGTTCCCAAGAGACCCAGTACTTC. This gives the protein CASSLGQGGSQETQYF.